Reported below is one TCR beta chain. Its antigen remains unidentified. Per-nucleotide qualities are absent, and no much larger clonotype sits a single base away. These data belong to a study of regulatory T cells in long-lasting Graves disease (dated by TCRdb to 2020 to 2022). For context, the study as a whole: Newly diagnosed Graves' disease patients had taken antithyroid drugs for less than 3 months. Persistent Graves' disease patients were compared with newly diagnosed Graves' disease patients by peripheral blood TCR sequencing and RNA sequencing. The study was registered as a clinical trial and conducted in China. A total of about 33 samples underwent TCR sequencing, from about 13 patients with persistent Graves' disease and 20 or so patients with newly diagnosed Graves' disease.

General findings and caveats noted by the study authors: Persistent Graves' disease patients showed lower TCR Shannon entropy and fewer highly expanded clones than newly diagnosed patients, suggesting clonal expansion. Sequencing and analysis were restricted to the TCR beta chain. Because the primary lesion, thyroid tissue, could not be accessed, the study looked at peripheral blood alone. Preferential use of TRBV28, TRBJ1-2 and TRBJ2-5 was observed in persistent disease, whereas TRBV20-1 and TRBJ2-1 were favored in newly diagnosed disease. The small sample size was acknowledged by the authors as a limitation that may reduce accuracy. More public clonotypes were shared among persistent patients (more than 2,500) than among newly diagnosed patients (more than 950).

Libraries were made using multiplex PCR. The listed sequencing device is Illumina HiSeq 4000. TCR beta libraries were built with iRepertoire HTBI primers and Arm-PCR amplification of CDR3 regions. PCR products were gel purified before sequencing. On the authors' methods: Gene usage analysis of CDR3 amino acid clonotypes used the 62 TRBV and about 14 TRBJ segments found across samples. COPE and FqMerger were used to merge filtered high-quality paired reads into contigs. BLAST was used to align contigs to the IMGT TRBV, TRBD and TRBJ reference genes, and CDR3 was defined following IMGT. Any clonotype with a frequency above 0.1% was classified as a highly expanded clone. Shannon entropy served as the measure of repertoire diversity, while the Gini coefficient captured V-J evenness. A clonotype found in more than one individual was treated as public. TCRdb trimmed public reads at Q25 via fastp, called clones via MiXCR and kept in-frame beta chains. Rows are unified per CDR3 protein, each entry keeping the most common DNA and genes. V and J calls and clone size were set by TCRdb, not the authors. The sample table holds about 460,000 distinct CDR3 sequences, of which 14% were seen once. The ten largest account for over 15% of the sample.

The intended sense of this specimen's time point label: newly diagnosed GD, antithyroid drugs for less than 3 months. RNA was extracted from PBMCs in TRIzol for both TCR sequencing and RNA sequencing. The diagnosis of Graves' disease followed American Thyroid Association guidelines. Patients were recruited from an endocrinology department in Xi'an, China. From each patient, around 9 milliliters of peripheral blood was collected into an EDTA anticoagulant tube. Ficoll Paque Plus density gradient separation was used to isolate PBMCs, and no additional T cell sorting was done. RNA quality was checked with an Agilent 2100 Bioanalyzer and agarose gel, and concentration with a NanoDrop 2000. The CDR3 sequence holds 18 residues, the cysteine and phenylalanine included. The kept DNA is CDR3 alone, 54 bases in frame from the first base. Germline trimming amounts to 4 bases on V and 0 bases on J, with 8 as the count of junction bases outside the gene matches. The germline V gene (reference sequence) gives CDR1 as LNHDA and CDR2 as SQIVND.

The sample was also reused in another study, on T cells in Graves' hyperthyroidism and ophthalmopathy. Per that second paper: Graves' hyperthyroidism was defined as stable when no progression to ophthalmopathy occurred over 18 months of follow-up. Hyperthyroidism patients were aged 18 to 65 years and newly diagnosed, with disease duration of less than 2 months. Patients with uncontrolled infections, other autoimmune diseases, pregnancy or lactation were excluded. Diagnoses were based on clinical symptoms, serum thyroxine and TRAb, thyroid ultrasound and orbital computed tomography. The TCR CDR3 was subjected to a first round of RT-PCR using the HTBI primer set and the Qiagen OneStep RT-PCR kit. Most expanded thyroid clonotypes (frequency above 0.001) were also detected in blood, suggesting blood repertoires may reflect thyroid immune responses. A model built on a 13 V-J signature distinguished ophthalmopathy from stable hyperthyroidism, reaching approximately 89% sensitivity and 81% to 83% specificity in cross-validation and 80%/75% in testing. During validation, the model predicted progression to ophthalmopathy a median of about 5.9 months ahead of onset, with just under 71% sensitivity and less than 85% specificity. A discovery cohort of roughly 96 patients, about 40 with Graves' ophthalmopathy and approximately 60 with stable Graves' hyperthyroidism, was used to find distinguishing TCR V-J signatures. Prospective prediction of ophthalmopathy was tested in an independent validation cohort of 18 to 20 hyperthyroidism patients and around 16 patients who later progressed to ophthalmopathy. The 100 or so discovery patients were divided at random into training and test sets in a 7:3 ratio. In about 6 Graves' hyperthyroidism patients, the study also compared T-cell repertoires from thyroid tissue with T-cell repertoires from blood. After blood sampling, hyperthyroidism patients were treated with methimazole at a starting dose of 30 mg daily, and ophthalmopathy patients were treated with high-dose intravenous methylprednisolone. A second multiplex PCR round built the libraries, followed by size selection and purification. Paired-end sequencing of the libraries was performed with 100 bp reads on an Illumina HiSeq2000. SOAPnuke was used to process the raw data, throwing out any read that contained adapters or uncalled bases, had a mean Phred below 15, or lacked an exact constant-primer or identifier match. High-quality paired reads were merged using COPE v1.2.5, and each unique nucleotide sequence was defined as a clonotype. Clonotypes were aligned to IMGT TRBV, TRBD and TRBJ reference segments using MiTCR v1.1. The analysis included only V-J combinations with a frequency above 0.0001, which together covered 99% to 99.2% of the repertoires. A TCS score was defined as the ratio of F50 (clonal expansion) to E x V (chaos), with BLOSUM62-based TCRdist applied between CDR3 peptides within each V-J. Welch's t-statistics and random forest reduced around 550 V-J features to 10 to 15, which were used in a naive Bayes classifier (R e1071). Sample size was not statistically predetermined, and blinding of investigators to group allocation was not performed. The paper describes TCR Vbeta CDR3 sequencing of 140 or so peripheral blood samples, made up of under 50 ophthalmopathy patients, roughly 75 hyperthyroidism patients and about 17 progressor patients.

This receptor was taken from a woman between 50 and 59 years old with Graves disease. Donor details come from another sample of the same person, matched by shared clones. The sample consisted of peripheral blood mononuclear cells (PBMCs), taken at new diagnosis, from a patient treated with antithyroid drugs. This chain is built from TRBV19 and TRBJ2-6, with 8 bases aligning to TRBD1. Here is the DNA: TGTGCCAGTAGTACCCAAGGGACAGGAGTCTCTGGGGCCAACGTCCTGACTTTC. This is translated as CASSTQGTGVSGANVLTF.